This TCR beta chain was obtained from a study of blood T cells in healthy people across ages (dated by TCRdb to 2013 to 2016). Background on the whole study: In model experiments, template switching captured roughly one uniquely barcoded TCR beta cDNA molecule for every two T cells. Four age groups were formed from the donors: young (average roughly 15 years), middle-aged (approximately 39), aged (over 55) and long-lived (82). To avoid experimental bias, donors of different ages were distributed randomly across sequencing lanes. Using deep sequencing normalized with unique cDNA molecular identifiers, the study measured how TCR beta repertoire diversity changes with age. Using the same blood draw, the study looked at two additional independent replicas of 1 million unique cDNA reads for two donors, one aged 18 to 30 and the other aged 80 or older. Overall results and qualifications from the work: Observed TCR beta diversity per million T cells fell roughly linearly with age, and a significant reduction was already apparent by age approximately 41. Donor CMV infection status was unknown, potentially confounding age-related changes in expanded clonotypes. Bulk unsorted PBMC profiling prevented conclusive comparison of naive and antigen-experienced compartments. Compared with the aged group, the long-lived group had more naive CD4+ T cells, fewer expanded clones and increased TCR diversity, a pattern suggesting age selection. Estimates of total diversity based on one million sequenced T cells were regarded as lower bounds and as underestimates. Observed TCR beta diversity correlated strongly with the percentage of naive T cells measured by flow cytometry.

The library relied on 5' RACE. The sequencing machine was an Illumina HiSeq 2500. A second roughly 6 to 12 cycle PCR used a sample-barcoded 5' primer and a J-beta primer mix. A unique molecular identifier was introduced onto each TCR beta cDNA molecule by a template-switch 5' adaptor carrying 12 random nucleotides. At least 2.5 million CDR3-containing paired-end reads were obtained from each sample. The Mint cDNA synthesis kit, primed by a TRBC-specific oligonucleotide, was used to synthesize first-strand cDNA from all RNA. All cDNA was treated with uracil-DNA glycosylase and then went through a first 18-cycle PCR with the universal primers M1SS and BC2_uni_R. The authors processed their data as follows. Normalization of each sample was performed by random selection of 1 million high-quality reads, each carrying a distinct molecular identifier. Reads sharing molecular identifiers were discarded rather than binned into consensus sequences. MiTCR, set to a Q25 quality threshold and the strictest error-elimination algorithm, was used for CDR3 identification, clonotype clustering and error correction. A nonparametric unseen species model with Euler transformation was used to estimate a lower bound on total TCR beta diversity. In TCRdb, the public reads were trimmed at Q25 with fastp and aligned with MiXCR, with productive beta chains retained. Identical CDR3 protein sequences are pooled into one entry, listed with their most common genes and DNA. These V and J calls derive from TCRdb rather than the authors' analysis. Present in this sample are 700,000 or so distinct CDR3 sequences, around a fifth of which were seen just once. Together, the top ten hold 22% of the sample.

The approximately 39 donors, aged about 6 to 95 years, were systemically healthy Caucasian individuals from Russia. Each donor gave ten milliliters of peripheral blood, collected into EDTA-treated Vacutainer tubes. Ficoll-Paque density-gradient centrifugation was used to isolate PBMCs, with at least 6.5 million per sample. Trizol reagent was used to extract total RNA from PBMCs, with at least 6 micrograms per sample. The percentages of naive CD45RAhigh/CD27high T cells were determined by flow cytometry on a PBMC aliquot from every donor. CDR1 and CDR2, per the germline V gene, are SNHLY and FYNNEI. Taken from cysteine to phenylalanine, the CDR3 has 10 residues. Just CDR3 DNA is preserved here, 30 bases in frame from base 1. V drops 8 bases and J drops 4 bases, leaving 5 bases in between. This clonotype was counted a few times. The clone's antigen remains unknown. Base-call qualities are not available, and no considerably larger clone is one nucleotide away.

The receptor was isolated from a man in his 70s in good health. Sequenced input: blood. The chain employs TRBV2 and TRBJ1-2; the D segment cannot be called with confidence. The nucleotide sequence reads as follows: TGTGCCAGCCCCAGCTATGGCTACACCTTC. It specifies CASPSYGYTF.